The 28 T cell receptor beta chains below all came from one sample that was sequenced in a study of CD4 T cells in relation to SARS-CoV-2 and coronaviruses (dated by TCRdb to about 2021). The library was made by the immunoSEQ multiplex PCR assay. Drawn from immuneACCESS, this table holds only the in-frame rearrangements with V and J called that TCRdb kept. Clones are partly lost; checked studies trace under half to an unresolved V gene and leave the rest unexplained. The sample table records about 22,000 clones; around 67% of these occur just once. The top ten hold around 17% of the sample. Their antigen targets remain unknown. CD4+ T cells from unexposed donors were collected before the COVID-19 pandemic (2011-2018). After approximately eleven days of culture, CD4+ T cells were isolated with the EasySep CD4+ T cell isolation kit. Input material: CD4+ T cells from PBMCs, cultured in vitro. Receptor source: a human donor in good health.

The chain recombines TRBV30 with TRBJ2-1, with D perhaps matching TRBD1 (5 bases). Germline loops: CDR1 GTSNPN, CDR2 SVGIG (reference sequence). V lost 5 bases and J 9 bases, leaving 14 bases between the germline ends. The CDR3 loop spans 12 amino acids. The chain's CDR3 is CAWGRGSGEQFF. The CDR3 DNA reads as TGTGCCTGGGGTAGGGGCTCCGGTGAGCAGTTCTTC. Based on the CDR3 plus reference TRBV30 and TRBJ2-1, the full variable domain is SQTIHQWPATLVQPVGSPLSLECTVEGTSNPNLYWYRQAAGRGLQLLFYSVGIGQISSEVPQNLSASRPQDRQFILSSKKLLLSDSGFYLCAWGRGSGEQFFGPGTRLTVL.

This rearrangement joins TRBV12-5 to TRBJ1-1, with a tentative D call TRBD1 (5 bases). Germline CDR1 reads LGHNT; CDR2 reads FRNRAP. CDR3 length equals 15 residues. V lost 4 bases, J lost 1 base, and 13 bases lay in between. In DNA, the CDR3 is TGTGCTAGTGGTTGGGGGATTGACAGGAACACTGAAGCTTTCTTT. It specifies CASGWGIDRNTEAFF.

The chain couples TRBV30 to TRBJ1-5; D unresolved. Deletions cut 0 bases from V and 3 bases from J, with 9 bases between. The CDR3 runs to 14 residues. The germline V gene has CDR1 GTSNPN and CDR2 SVGIG (reference sequence). In DNA form, the CDR3 reads TGTGCCTGGAGTGTGGTAAGGAACAATCAGCCCCAGCATTTT. Residues: CAWSVVRNNQPQHF.

The chain combines TRBV10-3 with TRBJ2-5, with D tentatively TRBD1 or TRBD2 (5 bases each). The CDR3 contains 15 residues. CDR1 is ENHRY and CDR2 is SYGVKD in the germline V gene. V was pared by 4 bases and J by 2 bases, with 14 bases between. For the CDR3, the DNA is TGTGCCATCAGTGGGAGTTCTGGGGGTCAAGAGACCCAGTACTTC. It yields the protein CAISGSSGGQETQYF.

Only one count was recorded for this clone. The rearrangement uses TRBV6-5 and TRBJ2-7; 8 nucleotides align to TRBD2. The CDR3 is 15 amino acids. Germline lookup yields CDR1 MNHEY and CDR2 SVGAGI. V shed 5 bases, J shed 4 bases, and the junction held 10 bases outside the gene matches. The CDR3 sequence: CASSREIAGRYEQYF. Written as DNA, the CDR3 is TGTGCCAGCAGTCGAGAAATAGCGGGAAGGTACGAGCAGTACTTC.

This clone was observed a handful of times. The chain has TRBV10-3 and TRBJ2-2, with TRBD1 matching 11 bases. V was pared by 6 bases and J by 1 base, with 1 base of the junction left unmatched. Germline V lookup: CDR1 ENHRY, CDR2 SYGVKD. This CDR3 region has 15 residues. CDR3 coding DNA: TGTGCCATCAGAGGGACAGGGGGGAACACCGGGGAGCTGTTTTTT. Translation: CAIRGTGGNTGELFF.

The J gene is TRBJ1-6, the V gene TRBV5-1; a possible D gene is TRBD1 (5 bases). The V gene's germline CDR1 is SGHRS and CDR2 YFSETQ. The V gene lost 4 bases and the J gene lost 8 bases, with 13 bases spanning the gap. This CDR3 comprises 14 residues. In DNA form, the CDR3 reads TGCGCCAGCAGCGCCAACGGGGCGGATTCACCCCTCCACTTT. Protein sequence: CASSANGADSPLHF.

The chain links TRBV29-1 to TRBJ2-3; D is perhaps TRBD1 or TRBD2 (5 bases each). Germline values: CDR1 SQVTM, CDR2 ANQGSEA. This CDR3 comprises 13 residues. V shed 6 bases and J shed 1 base, with 11 bases lying between them. CDR3 sequence: CSVGVGGTDTQYF. CDR3 nucleotides: TGCAGCGTAGGGGTGGGAGGCACAGATACGCAGTATTTT.

This sequence joins TRBV5-4 and TRBJ2-7; D assignment may be TRBD1 or TRBD2 (5 bases each). V shed 0 bases and J shed 2 bases, with 9 bases lying between them. This CDR3 has 14 residues. Germline lookup yields CDR1 SGHNT and CDR2 YYREEE (reference sequence). The DNA of the CDR3 is TGTGCCAGCAGCTTGGCAGGGACCACCTACGAGCAGTACTTC. Residues: CASSLAGTTYEQYF.

The genes are TRBV19 and TRBJ2-2, with D tentatively TRBD1 (5 bases). Germline V gives CDR1 LNHDA, CDR2 SQIVND (reference sequence). Trimming cost V 1 base and J 3 bases, with 12 bases left between them. The CDR3 spans 16 residues. The CDR3 sequence is CASSIVQGMDTGELFF. CDR3 nucleotides: TGTGCCAGTAGTATAGTTCAGGGAATGGACACCGGGGAGCTGTTTTTT.

V gene TRBV5-1 combines with J gene TRBJ2-1, with 11 bases matching TRBD2. This CDR3 contains 16 residues. Trimming at V came to 4 bases and at J to 4 bases, leaving 7 bases not matched to a gene. Germline V gene data show CDR1 as SGHRS and CDR2 as YFSETQ. For the CDR3, the DNA is TGCGCCAGCAGCATCGGCGGGACTAGCGGATACAATGAGCAGTTCTTC. Residues: CASSIGGTSGYNEQFF.

The chain links TRBV27 to TRBJ1-6, with TRBD1 matching 9 bases. This CDR3 contains 14 residues. The V gene's germline CDR1 is MNHEY and CDR2 SMNVEV (reference sequence). Trimming took 6 bases from V and 10 from J; bases not matched to a gene: 7. The CDR3 DNA reads TGTGCCAGCAGAGACAGGGGGTCACGGTCACCCCTCCACTTT. Encoded protein: CASRDRGSRSPLHF.

The chain employs TRBV6-2 or TRBV6-3 and TRBJ1-2; D gene unclear. The germline CDR1 and CDR2 sequences are MNHEY and SVGEGT. The CDR3 consists of 12 residues. V was cut by 2 bases and J by 3 bases, with 4 bases left in between. Here the CDR3 reads CASSYTDYGYTF. The CDR3 DNA follows: TGTGCCAGCAGTTACACGGACTATGGCTACACCTTC.

This clone was seen once. The J gene is TRBJ1-4, the V gene TRBV4-2; 7 bases align to TRBD1. CDR1 and CDR2 (germline): LGHNA, YNFKEQ. The CDR3 length is 16 residues. The V segment lost 3 bases and the J segment 4 bases; nucleotides outside the gene matches: 8. CDR3 DNA sequence: TGTGCCAGCAGCCATGAGCCGGGACAGAATAATGAAAAACTGTTTTTT. Protein sequence: CASSHEPGQNNEKLFF.

V gene TRBV29-1 combines with J gene TRBJ2-5; 13 bases line up with TRBD2. J was trimmed by 5 bases and V by 3 bases; bases with no gene match: 18. Germline CDR1 reads SQVTM; CDR2 reads ANQGSEA. This CDR3 region has 19 residues. CDR3 sequence (DNA): TGCAGCGTTGACTACGTACTAGCGGGAGGGCCAATGCTCGGGGAGACCCAGTACTTC. As protein: CSVDYVLAGGPMLGETQYF.

J is TRBJ2-1 and V is TRBV5-4; TRBD2 agrees at 13 bases. CDR3 length: 15 amino acids. Germline V CDR1 and CDR2: SGHNT, YYREEE (reference sequence). Trimming took 1 base from V and 6 from J; bases not matched to a gene: 1. As DNA, the CDR3 is TGTGCCAGCAGCTTGAGGACTAGCGGGAGCAATGAGCAGTTCTTC. It codes for CASSLRTSGSNEQFF.

The CDR3 loop reads CASSQDSSGSRTQYF. The DNA for the CDR3 is TGCGCCAGCAGCCAAGACTCCAGCGGCAGTAGGACCCAGTACTTC. The chain has TRBV4-3 and TRBJ2-5; the D gene is possibly TRBD2 (5 bases). V lost 0 bases, J lost 7 bases, and 15 bases lay in between. This CDR3 comprises 15 residues. The germline gives CDR1 LGHNA, CDR2 YSLEER.

This rearrangement joins TRBV4-1 to TRBJ2-3; 7 positions agree with TRBD2. The length of the CDR3 is 14 residues. V trimming: 6 bases; J trimming: 0 bases; junction bases outside the gene matches: 3. Per germline, CDR1 MGHRA and CDR2 YSYEKL. CDR3 protein: CASRDSGSTDTQYF. Here the CDR3 DNA reads TGCGCCAGCAGAGATAGCGGGAGCACAGATACGCAGTATTTT.

The chain employs TRBV7-3 and TRBJ1-2; 8 bases are a match to TRBD1. V lost 5 bases, J lost 8 bases, and 7 bases stayed unmatched. The CDR3 length is 13 residues. Germline CDR1 and CDR2: SGHTA and FQGTGA. The CDR3 bases are TGTGCCAGCAGCCCGGACAGGGCGGGGGGCTACACCTTC. Its protein product is CASSPDRAGGYTF. Based on the CDR3 plus reference TRBV7-3 and TRBJ1-2, the full variable domain is GAGVSQTPSNKVTEKGKYVELRCDPISGHTALYWYRQSLGQGPEFLIYFQGTGAADDSGLPNDRFFAVRPEGSVSTLKIQRTERGDSAVYLCASSPDRAGGYTFGSGTRLTVV.

The chain couples TRBV5-1 to TRBJ2-5; TRBD2 aligns across 12 bases. The CDR3 totals 16 residues. Per the germline V gene, CDR1 is SGHRS and CDR2 is YFSETQ. With 0 bases clipped from V and 4 bases from J, the junction kept 4 bases outside the gene matches. The CDR3: CASSLAPSGGGETQYF. The DNA of the CDR3 is TGCGCCAGCAGCTTGGCTCCTAGCGGGGGGGGAGAGACCCAGTACTTC.

The chain's CDR3 is CASSSSFAYNEQFF. Here the CDR3 DNA reads TGTGCCAGCAGCTCCTCCTTCGCTTACAATGAGCAGTTCTTC. The chain is built from TRBV5-4 and TRBJ2-1; unclear D gene. V dropped 3 bases and J dropped 4 bases, with 11 bases sitting between them. The CDR3 is made up of 14 amino acids. CDR1 and CDR2 from the germline V gene are SGHNT and YYREEE (reference sequence).

About this clone: Compared with germline, one end of the junction differs, possibly owing to a read error. The chain couples TRBV27 to TRBJ2-2; possible D gene TRBD1, 6 bases. The CDR3 consists of 15 residues. CDR1 and CDR2 from the germline V gene are MNHEY and SMNVEV (reference sequence). The CDR3 DNA follows: TGTGCCAGCATTTTATGGGGGCCGAACACCGGGGAGCTGTTTTTT. This gives the protein CASILWGPNTGELFF.

This clone has only a few counts. The chain couples TRBV9 to TRBJ2-5; D perhaps matches TRBD2 (7 bases). Germline assignment: CDR1 SGDLS and CDR2 YYNGEE. This CDR3 has 17 amino acids. V was cut by 0 bases and J by 3 bases, with 18 bases left in between. CDR3 DNA: TGTGCCAGCAGCGTAGGGACACTAGCGAGGGGGAAAGAGACCCAGTACTTC. Amino acid sequence: CASSVGTLARGKETQYF.

The genes are TRBV27 and TRBJ1-5, with D perhaps TRBD1 (6 bases). Looked up from germline, CDR1 is MNHEY and CDR2 is SMNVEV (reference sequence). The CDR3 has 17 amino acids. Deletions cut 6 bases from V and 3 bases from J, with 21 bases between. CDR3 sequence (DNA): TGTGCCAGCAGACTCCTAGGACTTAGGGGGTACAATCAGCCCCAGCATTTT. Protein: CASRLLGLRGYNQPQHF.

The chain is built from TRBV5-5 and TRBJ1-6; 9 positions match TRBD1. The CDR3 runs 15 residues. Trimming took 5 bases from V and 7 from J; bases not matched to a gene: 7. The germline CDR1 and CDR2 sequences are SGHKS and YYEKEE (reference sequence). Here the CDR3 DNA reads TGTGCCAGCAGGTTACAGGGGGCGGGAAATTCACCCCTCCACTTT. Its translation is CASRLQGAGNSPLHF.

This chain links TRBV18 with TRBJ2-3; TRBD1 might be the D (6 bases). Germline V CDR1 and CDR2: KGHSH, LQKENI. The CDR3 runs 16 residues. Trimming took off 3 bases at V and 2 bases at J, with 15 bases between the two ends. In DNA form, the CDR3 reads TGTGCCAGCTCACCCCCGGGACAAGAAGCCACAGATACGCAGTATTTT. This translates into CASSPPGQEATDTQYF.

The genes are TRBV5-1 and TRBJ1-1; no definite D call. Trimming shortened V by 7 bases and J by 1 base, and 14 bases separated the two germline ends. Germline lookup yields CDR1 SGHRS and CDR2 YFSETQ. This CDR3 is 14 amino acids long. This CDR3 reads CASGHGPENTEAFF. The CDR3 bases are TGCGCCAGCGGGCACGGGCCTGAGAACACTGAAGCTTTCTTT. Together with reference TRBV5-1 and TRBJ1-1, the CDR3 gives the full variable domain: KAGVTQTPRYLIKTRGQQVTLSCSPISGHRSVSWYQQTPGQGLQFLFEYFSETQRNKGNFPGRFSGRQFSNSRSEMNVSTLELGDSALYLCASGHGPENTEAFFGQGTRLTVV.

This chain joins TRBV25-1 and TRBJ1-5, with 7 bases lining up with TRBD1. Losses at the gene ends were 4 bases for V and 6 bases for J; bases not matched to a gene: 6. The CDR3 contains 14 residues. CDR1 is MGHDK and CDR2 is SYGVNS in the germline V gene. CDR3 in amino acids: CASSAQGGGQPQHF. Here the CDR3 DNA reads TGTGCCAGCAGTGCGCAGGGGGGCGGTCAGCCCCAGCATTTT. Based on the CDR3 plus reference TRBV25-1 and TRBJ1-5, the full variable domain is EADIYQTPRYLVIGTGKKITLECSQTMGHDKMYWYQQDPGMELHLIHYSYGVNSTEKGDLSSESTVSRIRTEHFPLTLESARPSHTSQYLCASSAQGGGQPQHFGDGTRLSIL.